Listed below are T cell receptor beta chains from one sample, sequenced in a study of response to subunit inactivated influenza vaccine. MiXCR was run by TCRdb on the RT-PCR reads, yielding one entry per CDR3 protein. The table lists around 540,000 distinct CDR3 sequences, approximately 12% of them singletons. The sample in question was PBMCs from blood, obtained on the day of vaccination. The receptors shown here come from a middle-aged man who received an inactivated influenza vaccine. Both conserved end residues are part of each CDR3. Fields, in order: J gene, clone size, V gene, D gene, CDR3 DNA, CDR3 protein. D genes are given only for firm matches. A row's size may be missing; if present it is once, few, many or a size class.

>TRBJ1-1|few|TRBV10-3|.
TGTGCCACAAGGGACGAGATGAACACTGAAGCTTTCTTT
CATRDEMNTEAFF
>TRBJ2-3|few|TRBV28|TRBD1
TGTGCCAGCAGTTTAGGAGACAGGGGCGGGTCGCAGTATTTT
CASSLGDRGGSQYF
>TRBJ2-1|.|TRBV9|.
TGTGCCAGCAGCGTTGGACCGGGGGTCAATGAGCAGTTCTTC
CASSVGPGVNEQFF
>TRBJ1-4|many|TRBV5-1|.
TGCGCCAGCAGCTCCGCGGGAGGGAGTGAAAAACTGTTTTTT
CASSSAGGSEKLFF
>TRBJ1-1|.|TRBV6-1|.
TGTGCCAGCAGTGCGCCCTCGGGGGGCGGACGAATTGAAGCTTTCTTT
CASSAPSGGGRIEAFF
>TRBJ1-2|.|TRBV9|.
TGTGCCAGCAGCGTAGTTTCTGGGAGCATTGGCTACACCTTC
CASSVVSGSIGYTF
>TRBJ2-6|few|TRBV4-2|TRBD1
TGTGCCAGCAGCCGGGACAGGGCTGGGGCCAACGTCCTGACTTTC
CASSRDRAGANVLTF
>TRBJ1-2|.|TRBV5-8|TRBD1
TGTGCCAGCAGCCGGGGACAGGGGGATTATGGCTACACCTTC
CASSRGQGDYGYTF
>TRBJ2-5|few|TRBV10-3|.
TGTGCCATCAGTGAGTCCAGCGAAGAGACCCAGTACTTC
CAISESSEETQYF
>TRBJ1-5|few|TRBV4-1|.
TGCGCCAGCAGCCAAGCACTTTATAGCAATCAGCCCCAGCATTTT
CASSQALYSNQPQHF
>TRBJ2-1|many|TRBV7-2|.
TGTGCCAGCAGCCCCCAGAAAAATGAGCAGTTCTTC
CASSPQKNEQFF
>TRBJ2-5|many|TRBV12-3/TRBV12-4|.
TGTGCCAGCAGCCCGGCCCAAGAGACCCAGTACTTC
CASSPAQETQYF
>TRBJ2-3|.|TRBV16|.
TGTGCCAGCAGCCAACTTGCAGGAGTGAGCACAGATACGCAGTATTTT
CASSQLAGVSTDTQYF
>TRBJ2-7|many|TRBV5-1|.
TGCGCCAGCAGTTTTTTCCCAGGGACGGACGAGCAGTACTTC
CASSFFPGTDEQYF
>TRBJ2-3|.|TRBV4-3|.
TGCGCCAGCAGCCAAGATTTTAGGCAACCTAGCACAGATACGCAGTATTTT
CASSQDFRQPSTDTQYF
>TRBJ2-7|once|TRBV6-2/TRBV6-3|TRBD2
TGTGCCAGCAGTTACGCGACTAGCGGGAGGGAGCAGTACTTC
CASSYATSGREQYF
>TRBJ2-5|few|TRBV18|TRBD1
TGTGCCAGCTCATCCATACAGGGGACGGAGACCCAGTACTTC
CASSSIQGTETQYF
>TRBJ2-2|few|TRBV11-2|.
TGTGCCAGCGTAGGGTATAGGACCCTGGGCGGGGAGCTGTTTTTT
CASVGYRTLGGELFF
>TRBJ2-1|.|TRBV14|.
TGTGCCAGCAGCTTTGGATGGGGCGGCGACAATGAGCAGTTCTTC
CASSFGWGGDNEQFF
>TRBJ2-6|.|TRBV20-1|.
TGCAGGGCCGGGTCCATAGGGGCCAACGTCCTGACTTTC
CRAGSIGANVLTF
>TRBJ1-2|.|TRBV28|.
TGTGCCAGCAGTTCCGGGACGGCTATAAACTATGGCTACACCTTC
CASSSGTAINYGYTF
>TRBJ2-3|.|TRBV15|TRBD2
TGTGCCACCAGCAGAAACTTAGCGGGGCACACAGATACGCAGTATTTT
CATSRNLAGHTDTQYF